This TCR beta chain was recorded in a study of CXCR4 blockade with PD-1 therapy in pancreatic cancer (dated by TCRdb to about 2019). Background for the entire study: Multiplex immunohistochemistry and TCRbeta immunosequencing of resected pancreatic ductal adenocarcinoma were combined in the study with ex vivo slice culture in which PD-1 and CXCR4 blockade were tested. To look at intratumoral heterogeneity, the researchers TCR-sequenced two geographically distinct regions from each of several tumors.

The paper's findings and limits, for the study overall: A strong correlation was found between amino acid clone frequency and the number of distinct nucleotide rearrangements encoding each amino acid clone, suggesting convergent selection by common tumor antigens. Because only TCRbeta chains were sequenced, true antigen-specificity overlap among the convergent dominant clones remained unconfirmed, awaiting paired alpha-beta single-cell sequencing. Tumors had clonal expansion, with a mean productive clonality of approximately 0.13 compared with roughly 0.05 in healthy blood, yet clonality showed no correlation with survival.

Extracted DNA was used for immunosequencing of TCRbeta CDR3 regions with the immunoSEQ Assay at Adaptive Biotechnologies. On the authors' methods: To measure the absolute abundance of each unique TCRbeta CDR3, the sequences were collapsed and filtered. Clonality was calculated as 1 minus Pielou's evenness, using only productive in-frame rearrangements. Regional overlap tracked the top 100 nucleotide rearrangements across paired samples, with Morisita index comparing paired versus unrelated samples. Convergence of nucleotide rearrangements onto identical amino acid sequences was assessed with the immunoSEQ Rearrangement Details tool. Entries here come from immuneACCESS through TCRdb and include only in-frame sequences with V and J called. Some clones fail to appear in such tables; in the studies checked, an unresolved V gene covers under half of the shortfall, and the cause of the remainder is unknown. V and J calls and clone size are as listed in that table; D and trimming were resolved from the DNA. A total of about 3,600 clones appear in this sample, around 45% of them only once. 17% of the sample lies in the top ten.

The patients who supplied the archived tumor blocks had received no neoadjuvant therapy before resection. In the preserved-tissue arm, the study used around 33 surgical resection samples taken from some 22 pancreatic ductal adenocarcinoma patients who had not previously been treated. For the resection arm, DNA was extracted from ten 5-micron curls of FFPE tumor adjacent to the multiplex immunohistochemistry slide. Comments on this clone: This receptor's antigen is unknown. Per-nucleotide qualities are absent, and no much larger clonotype sits a single base away.

The material sequenced was tumor tissue. The clonotype originates from a human donor with pancreatic ductal adenocarcinoma.

The nucleotides are TGCAGCGTTCTTCTAGCGGGGAGAGATACGCAGTATTTT. Translation gives CSVLLAGRDTQYF. Here the chain combines TRBV29-1 and TRBJ2-3; 9 nucleotides in the junction match TRBD2. Spanning cysteine to phenylalanine, the CDR3 consists of 13 amino acids. Just the 39-base CDR3 DNA is kept, in frame starting at base 1. The germline V and J ends show losses of 5 bases and 5 bases respectively, and no gene match explains 5 bases of the junction. Via the germline V gene, CDR1 is SQVTM and CDR2 ANQGSEA.